This T cell receptor beta chain was identified during a study of T cell repertoires in cytomegalovirus infection. Study-wide background: TCR beta signatures that were public indicated CMV infection and matching HLA type.

TCRdb re-analysed the reads in MiXCR, keeping a single row per CDR3 protein. The sample has about 130,000 distinct CDR3 sequences; 20% to 30% are singletons. In regard to this clonotype: Antigen specificity is unknown.

This CDR3 contains 17 residues. CDR1 is SGDLS, CDR2 YYNGEE, per germline. V shed 0 bases, J shed 6 bases, and the junction held 11 bases outside the gene matches. The V call is TRBV9, the J call TRBJ2-1; 8 nucleotides agree with TRBD2. The sample was PBMCs, sequenced either directly or after in vitro stimulation (not recorded which). This receptor was identified in a human donor in good health (CMV status not recorded). Some clones in this sample may be carry-over from other donors' samples. DNA for the CDR3: TGTGCCAGCAGCGTAGGGTGGGGGGGACTAGTGAGCAATGAGCAGTTCTTC. Its translation: CASSVGWGGLVSNEQFF.